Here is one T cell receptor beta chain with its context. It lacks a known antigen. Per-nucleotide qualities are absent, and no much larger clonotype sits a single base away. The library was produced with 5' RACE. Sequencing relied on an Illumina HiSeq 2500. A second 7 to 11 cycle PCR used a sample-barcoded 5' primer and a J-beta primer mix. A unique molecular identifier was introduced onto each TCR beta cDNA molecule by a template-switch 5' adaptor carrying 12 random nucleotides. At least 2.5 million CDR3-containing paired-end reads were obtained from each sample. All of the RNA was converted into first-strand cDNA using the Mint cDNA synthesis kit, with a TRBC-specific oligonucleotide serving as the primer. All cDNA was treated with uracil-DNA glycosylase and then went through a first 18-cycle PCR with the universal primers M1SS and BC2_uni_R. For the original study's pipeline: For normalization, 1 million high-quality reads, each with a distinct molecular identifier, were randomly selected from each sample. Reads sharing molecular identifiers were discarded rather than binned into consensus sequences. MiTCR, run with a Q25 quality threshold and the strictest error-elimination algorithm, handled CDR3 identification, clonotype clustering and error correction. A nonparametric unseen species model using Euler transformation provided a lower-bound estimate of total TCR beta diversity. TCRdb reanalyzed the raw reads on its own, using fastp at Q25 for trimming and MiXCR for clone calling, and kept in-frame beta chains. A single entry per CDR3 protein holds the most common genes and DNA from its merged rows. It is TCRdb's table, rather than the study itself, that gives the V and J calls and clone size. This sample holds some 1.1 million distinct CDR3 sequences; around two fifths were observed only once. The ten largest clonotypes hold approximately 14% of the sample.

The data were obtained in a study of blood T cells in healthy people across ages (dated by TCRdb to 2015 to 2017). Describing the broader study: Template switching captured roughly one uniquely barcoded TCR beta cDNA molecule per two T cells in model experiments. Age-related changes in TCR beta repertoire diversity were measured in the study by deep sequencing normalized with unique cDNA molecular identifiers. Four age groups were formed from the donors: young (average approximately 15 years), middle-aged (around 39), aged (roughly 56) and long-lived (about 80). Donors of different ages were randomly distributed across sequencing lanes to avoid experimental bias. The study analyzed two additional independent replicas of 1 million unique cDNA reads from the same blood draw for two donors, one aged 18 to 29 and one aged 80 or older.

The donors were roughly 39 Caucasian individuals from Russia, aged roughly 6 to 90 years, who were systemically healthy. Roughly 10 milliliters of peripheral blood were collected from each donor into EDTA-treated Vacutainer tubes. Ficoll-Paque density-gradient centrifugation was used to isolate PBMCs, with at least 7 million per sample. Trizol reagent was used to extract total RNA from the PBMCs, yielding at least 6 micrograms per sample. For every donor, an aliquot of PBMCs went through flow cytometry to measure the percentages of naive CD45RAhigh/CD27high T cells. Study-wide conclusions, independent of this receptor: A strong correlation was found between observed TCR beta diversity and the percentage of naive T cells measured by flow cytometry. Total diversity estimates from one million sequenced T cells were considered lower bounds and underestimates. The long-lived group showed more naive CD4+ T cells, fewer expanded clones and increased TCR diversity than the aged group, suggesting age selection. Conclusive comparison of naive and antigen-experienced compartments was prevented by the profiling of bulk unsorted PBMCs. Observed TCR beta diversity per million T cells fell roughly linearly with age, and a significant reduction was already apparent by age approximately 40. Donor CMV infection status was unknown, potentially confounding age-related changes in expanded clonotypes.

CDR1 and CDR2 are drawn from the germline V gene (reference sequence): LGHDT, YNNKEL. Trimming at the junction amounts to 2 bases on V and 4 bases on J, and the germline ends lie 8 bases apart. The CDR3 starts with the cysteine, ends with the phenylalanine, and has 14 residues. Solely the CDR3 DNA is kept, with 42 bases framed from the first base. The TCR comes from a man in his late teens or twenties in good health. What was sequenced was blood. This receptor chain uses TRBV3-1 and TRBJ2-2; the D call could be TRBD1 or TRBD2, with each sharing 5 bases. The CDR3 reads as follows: CASSQPGLTGELFF. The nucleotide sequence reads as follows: TGTGCCAGCAGCCAACCGGGGCTCACCGGGGAGCTGTTTTTT.